This TCR beta chain was sequenced for a study of control samples from healthy donors and cancer patients. V shed 4 bases and J 9 bases; nucleotides not matched to a gene: 15. Germline V gene lookup returns CDR1 MGHRA and CDR2 YSYEKL. This CDR3 is 16 amino acids long. Sequencing was performed with immunoSEQ multiplex PCR; in TCRdb, only in-frame clones are kept and a portion is missing. The sample yields about 130,000 clones, about 94% seen once. This TCR was sampled from a young man in good health. The sequenced sample consisted of blood. V usage is TRBV4-1 and J usage is TRBJ2-1; 7 bases fit TRBD1. This CDR3 is CASSLATGSLDTEQFF. The CDR3 bases are TGCGCCAGCAGCCTCGCGACAGGGTCCCTTGATACTGAGCAGTTCTTC.